What follows are 30 T cell receptor beta chains derived from one specimen sequenced in a study of CD8 T cells in ankylosing spondylitis. Study-wide results and caveats: Among TCR beta sequences, a motif of several highly homologous variants appeared characteristic of ankylosing spondylitis blood.

From the 5' RACE reads, TCRdb called clonotypes with MiXCR, one entry per CDR3 protein. This sample yields around 540,000 distinct CDR3 sequences, of which approximately 12% are seen a single time; under 7.5% belongs to the top ten. Their antigens are not known. Sequenced sample: blood, either unsorted or a sorted T cell fraction (not recorded which). These receptor sequences come from a male donor with ankylosing spondylitis.

The table lists this clonotype with a few counts. The rearrangement uses TRBV20-1 and TRBJ2-2; the D is unclear. CDR1 and CDR2 (germline): DFQATT, SNEGSKA (reference sequence). The CDR3 consists of 13 residues. Between the trimmed V and J ends, which lost 8 bases and 4 bases, there was a span of 14 bases. The DNA of the CDR3 is TGCAGTCCCCGCCGACCCCCCACCGGGGAGCTGTTTTTT. Protein sequence: CSPRRPPTGELFF.

This clonotype has just a few counts. This chain connects TRBV18 to TRBJ2-3, with TRBD2 as a possible D gene (5 bases). This CDR3 has 14 amino acids. Germline CDR1 and CDR2: KGHSH and LQKENI. With 8 bases removed from V and 0 bases from J, the gap between germline ends came to 12 bases. CDR3 protein: CASRTGISTDTQYF. The CDR3 nucleotides are TGTGCCAGCCGCACCGGGATAAGCACAGATACGCAGTATTTT. The full variable domain, its missing parts supplied by reference TRBV18 and TRBJ2-3, is NAGVMQNPRHLVRRRGQEARLRCSPMKGHSHVYWYRQLPEEGLKFMVYLQKENIIDESGMPKERFSAEFPKEGPSILRIQQVVRGDSAAYFCASRTGISTDTQYFGPGTRLTVL.

V usage is TRBV23-1 and J usage is TRBJ2-7, with D perhaps matching TRBD1 (8 bases). TRBV23-1 belongs to the ORF category, with a function that is uncertain. The CDR3 runs to 15 residues. V was trimmed by 8 bases and J by 6 bases, leaving 23 bases between them. CDR3 sequence (DNA): TGCGCCAGCTCGGGGGGACAGGATAAGCCTATCGAGCAGTACGTC. It translates to CASSGGQDKPIEQYV.

This chain connects TRBV5-1 to TRBJ2-4, with 10 bases identical to TRBD1. V lost 4 bases and J lost 6; bases outside the gene matches: 4. This CDR3 contains 14 residues. Germline V gene sequence: CDR1 SGHRS, CDR2 YFSETQ. The chain's CDR3 is CASSIGQGVNIQYF. The CDR3 DNA reads as TGCGCCAGCAGCATAGGACAGGGGGTAAACATTCAGTACTTC.

In this sample, this clonotype turned up many times. The chain uses TRBV7-2 and TRBJ2-2; TRBD2 aligns across 7 bases. Looked up from germline, CDR1 is SGHTA and CDR2 is FQGNSA. J gave up 2 bases and V 6 bases, and 6 bases lay outside the gene matches. This CDR3 region has 15 residues. Here the CDR3 DNA reads TGTGCCAGCAGTCGACTAGCAGTCAACACCGGGGAGCTGTTTTTT. This sequence encodes CASSRLAVNTGELFF. Using reference TRBV7-2 and TRBJ2-2 for the parts outside the CDR3, the full variable domain is GAGVSQSPSNKVTEKGKDVELRCDPISGHTALYWYRQSLGQGLEFLIYFQGNSAPDKSGLPSDRFSAERTGGSVSTLTIQRTQQEDSAVYLCASSRLAVNTGELFFGEGSRLTVL.

The chain employs TRBV7-2 and TRBJ2-1, with 15 bases that match TRBD2. The V and J ends lost 0 bases and 6 bases, in that order; junction bases with no gene match: 3. Germline V CDR1 and CDR2: SGHTA, FQGNSA. The CDR3 sequence is 17 residues long. The CDR3 here is CASSLAGLAGGGNEQFF. The CDR3 DNA reads TGTGCCAGCAGCTTAGCCGGACTAGCGGGAGGGGGCAATGAGCAGTTCTTC.

The gene calls are TRBV18 and TRBJ1-2; the match to TRBD1 covers 7 bases. Germline V lookup: CDR1 KGHSH, CDR2 LQKENI. Trimming took 2 bases from V and 5 from J; bases not matched to a gene: 2. This CDR3 is built from 13 residues. CDR3 coding DNA: TGTGCCAGCTCACCAACACAGGGGTATGGCTACACCTTC. Translation: CASSPTQGYGYTF.

This clonotype appeared a few times. The CDR3 spells CASRLAGPTEAFF. CDR3 DNA: TGTGCCAGCCGGCTGGCGGGACCCACTGAAGCTTTCTTT. This rearrangement joins TRBV27 to TRBJ1-1; a weak D match, TRBD1 (5 bases). The CDR3 has 13 amino acids. Germline assignment: CDR1 MNHEY and CDR2 SMNVEV (reference sequence). Trimming removed 8 bases at V and 4 bases at J, with 14 bases between.

This clonotype was recorded many times. This chain links TRBV20-1 with TRBJ1-1; the D gene is possibly TRBD1 (6 bases). Germline values: CDR1 DFQATT, CDR2 SNEGSKA (reference sequence). CDR3 length: 17 residues. V was cut by 1 base and J by 1 base, with 19 bases left in between. The CDR3 coding sequence is TGCAGTGCTAGAGGTGGGGGCGGTGACGGGAGGAACACTGAAGCTTTCTTT. As protein: CSARGGGGDGRNTEAFF.

In its sample, this clonotype was seen a few times. The chain uses TRBV7-8 and TRBJ1-5, with 7 bases matching TRBD1. CDR3 length: 14 residues. With V trimmed by 1 base and J by 6 bases, 3 bases remained unmatched. The germline V gene has CDR1 SGHVS and CDR2 FQNEAQ. The CDR3 loop reads CASSLVGGGQPQHF. The DNA for the CDR3 is TGTGCCAGCAGCTTAGTAGGGGGCGGTCAGCCCCAGCATTTT.

This clonotype was picked up a small number of times. This chain links TRBV5-1 with TRBJ1-5; TRBD1 aligns across 7 bases. J was trimmed by 5 bases and V by 5 bases; bases with no gene match: 7. Germline lookup yields CDR1 SGHRS and CDR2 YFSETQ. This CDR3 is built from 14 residues. Here the CDR3 reads CASSETGRDQPQHF. The CDR3 DNA sequence: TGCGCCAGCAGTGAGACAGGGAGGGATCAGCCCCAGCATTTT. Full variable domain (rest looked up from reference TRBV5-1 and TRBJ1-5): KAGVTQTPRYLIKTRGQQVTLSCSPISGHRSVSWYQQTPGQGLQFLFEYFSETQRNKGNFPGRFSGRQFSNSRSEMNVSTLELGDSALYLCASSETGRDQPQHFGDGTRLSIL.

In this sample, this clonotype turned up a few times. The V and J genes are TRBV3-1 and TRBJ2-7; D gene uncertain. The V end was cut by 2 bases, the J end by 3 bases, with 8 bases between. The germline V gene has CDR1 LGHDT and CDR2 YNNKEL (reference sequence). The CDR3 totals 13 residues. The CDR3 loop is CASSQSQLYEQYF. CDR3 bases: TGTGCCAGCAGCCAATCACAGCTCTACGAGCAGTACTTC.

V usage is TRBV6-2 or TRBV6-3 and J usage is TRBJ2-7; 7 nucleotides align to TRBD2. Germline lookup yields CDR1 MNHEY and CDR2 SVGEGT. J lost 3 bases, V lost 6 bases, and 8 bases had no gene match. CDR3 size: 14 residues. The CDR3 DNA sequence: TGTGCCAGCAGCTTTGGGACTAAAGGCTACGAGCAGTACGTC. It specifies CASSFGTKGYEQYV.

J is TRBJ2-2 and V is TRBV12-3 or TRBV12-4; possible D gene TRBD2, 5 bases. The CDR3 spans 17 residues. Trimming removed 6 bases at V and 4 bases at J, with 21 bases between. As DNA, the CDR3 is TGTGCCAGCAGCCAAAGTACGGGGTTCGATGGCACCGGGGAGCTGTTTTTT. Translated: CASSQSTGFDGTGELFF.

This clonotype was detected only a few times. The V call is TRBV29-1, the J call TRBJ1-4; D not certain. CDR3 length: 14 residues. V dropped 7 bases and J dropped 7 bases, with 19 bases sitting between them. CDR1 and CDR2 from the germline V gene are SQVTM and ANQGSEA. CDR3 sequence (DNA): TGCAGCGCTTCAAAGGGTACCGGAGGTGAAAAACTGTTTTTT. This encodes CSASKGTGGEKLFF.

CDR3: CASRLGGGYTEAFF. The DNA for the CDR3 is TGTGCCAGCAGGCTAGGTGGGGGCTATACTGAAGCTTTCTTT. The chain combines TRBV27 with TRBJ1-1, with a tentative D call TRBD1 (6 bases). CDR3 size: 14 residues. Looked up from germline, CDR1 is MNHEY and CDR2 is SMNVEV (reference sequence). Trimming stripped 6 bases from V and 5 bases from J, with 16 bases between.

This clonotype has just a few counts. The rearrangement uses TRBV7-9 and TRBJ2-2, with a possible D match to TRBD1 (5 bases). V was clipped by 4 bases and J by 7 bases, with 13 bases between them. The CDR3 is 14 residues long. CDR1 and CDR2 from the germline V gene are SEHNR and FQNEAQ (reference sequence). This CDR3 is CASSWTRSLGELFF. DNA of the CDR3: TGTGCCAGCAGCTGGACACGAAGTCTCGGGGAGCTGTTTTTT. The whole variable domain, remainder taken from reference TRBV7-9 and TRBJ2-2, is DTGVSQNPRHKITKRGQNVTFRCDPISEHNRLYWYRQTLGQGPEFLTYFQNEAQLEKSRLLSDRFSAERPKGSFSTLEIQRTEQGDSAMYLCASSWTRSLGELFFGEGSRLTVL.

V usage is TRBV7-2 and J usage is TRBJ2-7, with D hard to call. Germline V gene lookup returns CDR1 SGHTA and CDR2 FQGNSA. This CDR3 comprises 11 residues. The V and J ends lost 8 bases and 3 bases respectively, with 8 bases between them. CDR3 coding DNA: TGTGCCAGCGGTCAGAACTACGAGCAGTACGTC. Translating it yields CASGQNYEQYV.

V usage is TRBV7-9 and J usage is TRBJ2-1, with D perhaps matching TRBD2 (5 bases). With 4 bases removed from V and 8 bases from J, the gap between germline ends came to 15 bases. Germline CDR1 SEHNR, CDR2 FQNEAQ (reference sequence). This CDR3 is 14 amino acids long. The CDR3 reads CASSSSWSFDEQFF. The CDR3 nucleotides are TGTGCCAGCAGCTCTAGCTGGAGTTTTGATGAGCAGTTCTTC.

This clonotype turned up a few times. This chain connects TRBV7-2 to TRBJ1-1; a weak D match, TRBD1 (5 bases). The CDR3 totals 15 residues. Germline CDR1 reads SGHTA; CDR2 reads FQGNSA. V lost 1 base and J 6 bases, leaving 15 bases between the germline ends. The CDR3, as DNA: TGTGCCAGCAGCTTAGAGGGACCAGGAAGGGCTGAAGCTTTCTTT. Its translation: CASSLEGPGRAEAFF.

The table lists this clonotype with many counts. The chain employs TRBV20-1 and TRBJ1-5; unclear D gene. Trimming left V 0 bases short and J 2 bases short, with 8 bases between. The CDR3 has 14 residues. CDR1 is DFQATT, CDR2 SNEGSKA, per germline (reference sequence). CDR3: CSARDRIGNQPQHF. The CDR3 DNA reads TGCAGTGCTAGAGATCGAATTGGCAATCAGCCCCAGCATTTT.

This clonotype was picked up many times. The chain joins TRBV5-1 to TRBJ1-1, with D possibly matching TRBD1 (5 bases). The CDR3 consists of 15 residues. Germline V gene data show CDR1 as SGHRS and CDR2 as YFSETQ. V shed 1 base and J shed 3 bases, with 13 bases lying between them. The CDR3 bases are TGCGCCAGCAGCTTGCAGGGTTATGGCTACACTGAAGCTTTCTTT. Translation gives CASSLQGYGYTEAFF.

This clonotype was seen repeatedly, ten times or more. V and J are TRBV4-2 and TRBJ2-5; 11 nucleotides align to TRBD2. The CDR3 is made up of 17 amino acids. The V gene's germline CDR1 is LGHNA and CDR2 YNFKEQ. With V trimmed by 0 bases and J by 2 bases, 5 bases remained unmatched. The CDR3, as DNA: TGTGCCAGCAGCCAAGAAGGTACTAGCGGGAGTCAAGAGACCCAGTACTTC. It encodes CASSQEGTSGSQETQYF.

The chain links TRBV10-3 to TRBJ2-7; 7 nucleotides line up with TRBD2. Germline V gene lookup returns CDR1 ENHRY and CDR2 SYGVKD. The CDR3 spans 15 residues. Germline trimming cut 0 bases from V and 0 bases from J; bases unmatched to any gene: 2. The CDR3 sequence is CAISESQRGSYEQYF. CDR3 in DNA: TGTGCCATCAGTGAGTCGCAGCGGGGCTCCTACGAGCAGTACTTC.

V usage is TRBV7-9 and J usage is TRBJ1-6; TRBD1 aligns across 9 bases. The CDR3 loop spans 16 amino acids. Per the germline V gene, CDR1 is SEHNR and CDR2 is FQNEAQ (reference sequence). With 3 bases clipped from V and 7 bases from J, the junction kept 7 bases outside the gene matches. CDR3 residues: CASSFTGTGKNSPLHF. CDR3 sequence (DNA): TGTGCCAGCAGCTTTACCGGGACAGGGAAAAATTCACCCCTCCACTTT.

Only a few counts were recorded for this clonotype. The rearrangement links TRBV5-4 to TRBJ2-3, with 7 nucleotides matching TRBD2. V was clipped by 4 bases and J by 1 base; unmatched bases: 9. CDR3 length: 16 residues. Germline V gene lookup returns CDR1 SGHNT and CDR2 YYREEE (reference sequence). CDR3 nucleotides: TGTGCCAGCAGCCCCGGGCGCGGGGGAGGCACAGATACGCAGTATTTT. This codes for CASSPGRGGGTDTQYF.

This clonotype was detected a few times. The chain uses TRBV3-1 and TRBJ2-3; no clear D. The V end lost 0 bases, the J end lost 1 base, and 5 bases lay between the germline ends. Germline V lookup: CDR1 LGHDT, CDR2 YNNKEL (reference sequence). The CDR3 totals 14 residues. CDR3 in DNA: TGTGCCAGCAGCCAAGAGATCCGCACAGATACGCAGTATTTT. Its protein product is CASSQEIRTDTQYF.

The sample holds many counts of this clonotype. The chain combines TRBV20-1 with TRBJ1-5; no definite D call. Germline CDR1 DFQATT, CDR2 SNEGSKA (reference sequence). Trimming pared 3 bases from V and 3 bases from J, leaving 12 bases between. CDR3 length equals 14 residues. The DNA of the CDR3 is TGCAGTGCTAGTTTGGGCTACTTCAATCAGCCCCAGCATTTT. This gives the protein CSASLGYFNQPQHF.

The chain is built from TRBV10-3 and TRBJ2-1, with TRBD1 matching over 9 bases. CDR3 length equals 18 residues. Germline assignment: CDR1 ENHRY and CDR2 SYGVKD. V was pared by 4 bases and J by 2 bases, with 12 bases of the junction left unmatched. CDR3 sequence: CAISATTGGQGTYNEQFF. CDR3 nucleotide sequence: TGTGCCATCAGTGCAACCACTGGGGGACAGGGTACCTACAATGAGCAGTTCTTC.

The chain couples TRBV30 to TRBJ1-3; 7 bases agree with TRBD1. This CDR3 contains 14 residues. Germline lookup yields CDR1 GTSNPN and CDR2 SVGIG (reference sequence). J gave up 3 bases and V 1 base, and 3 bases lay outside the gene matches. The CDR3 sequence is CAWSGGQFGNTIYF. In DNA form, the CDR3 reads TGTGCCTGGAGTGGGGGACAGTTTGGAAACACCATATATTTT.